This T cell receptor beta chain is from a study of blood T cells in healthy people across ages. Points from the study as a whole: Diversity of TCR beta per million T cells declined in a roughly linear way with age. Across samples, TCR beta diversity tracked strongly with naive T cell percentage.

Trimming cost V 2 bases and J 3 bases, with 17 bases left between them. Germline CDR1 and CDR2: MNHEY and SVGEGT. The CDR3 loop spans 16 amino acids. Details on this clonotype: Its antigen is undetermined.

Per-sample PBMC isolation yielded at least 7 million cells. Primers used in a second PCR of roughly 7 to 11 cycles were a sample-barcoded 5' primer and a J-beta primer mix. TCRdb re-called the 5' RACE reads through MiXCR, storing one row per CDR3 protein. The sample has fewer than 700,000 distinct CDR3 sequences; over 40% are singletons. The specimen was blood. This rearrangement joins TRBV6-2 or TRBV6-3 to TRBJ2-7; D tentatively fits TRBD1 or TRBD2 (5 bases each). The clonotype comes from a man older than 75 in good health. The CDR3, as DNA: TGTGCCAGCAGTTACATGGGCAGGCTGGGGGACTACGAGCAGTACTTC. Protein product: CASSYMGRLGDYEQYF.